This T cell receptor beta chain was found in a study of identical twins. In the case of this clonotype: Its antigen is undetermined.

Germline V gene data show CDR1 as SGHTA and CDR2 as FQGNSA. This CDR3 region has 14 residues. With 2 bases removed from V and 0 bases from J, the gap between germline ends came to 8 bases. After template switching added a universal primer site, the resulting cDNA carried unique molecular identifiers. MiXCR, run by TCRdb on the 5' RACE reads, gives a single entry per CDR3 protein. The data contain some 1,600,000 distinct CDR3 sequences, around 33% of them singletons. Every sampled donor was Caucasian and healthy. The study's findings and limits: Models underpredicted monozygotic twin sharing of out-of-frame TCR alpha.

The J gene is TRBJ2-7, the V gene TRBV7-2, with D unresolved. The receptor comes from a newborn girl in good health. The sequenced material came from cord blood. This CDR3 reads CASSLPCSSYEQYF. CDR3 bases: TGTGCCAGCAGCTTACCATGTAGCTCCTACGAGCAGTACTTC.